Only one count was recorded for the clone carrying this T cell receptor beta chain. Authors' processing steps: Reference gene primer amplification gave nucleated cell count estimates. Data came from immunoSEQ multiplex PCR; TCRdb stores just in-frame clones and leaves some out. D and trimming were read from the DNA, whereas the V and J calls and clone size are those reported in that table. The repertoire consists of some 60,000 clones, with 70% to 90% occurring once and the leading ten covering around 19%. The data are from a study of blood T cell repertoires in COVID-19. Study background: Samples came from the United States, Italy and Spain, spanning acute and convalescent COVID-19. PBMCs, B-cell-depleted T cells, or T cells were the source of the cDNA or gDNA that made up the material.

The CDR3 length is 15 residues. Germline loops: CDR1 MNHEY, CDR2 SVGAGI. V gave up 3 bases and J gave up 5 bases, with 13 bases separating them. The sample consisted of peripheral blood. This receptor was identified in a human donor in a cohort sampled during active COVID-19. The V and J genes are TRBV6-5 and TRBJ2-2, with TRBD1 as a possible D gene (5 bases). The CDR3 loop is CASSYGAGKTGELFF. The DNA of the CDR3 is TGTGCCAGCAGTTATGGGGCAGGGAAGACCGGGGAGCTGTTTTTT.